This entry describes one TCR beta chain. The data were taken from a study of blood T cell repertoires in COVID-19. About the research overall: Spain, Italy and the United States supplied samples that represented acute and convalescent COVID-19. Sample material is recorded as cDNA or gDNA derived from T cells, B-cell-depleted T cells, or PBMCs.

In the original analysis: Amplification with reference gene primers provided the estimates of nucleated cell counts. TCRdb keeps only in-frame clones here, not all; method: immunoSEQ multiplex PCR. V and J calls and clone size are those listed in that table; D and trimming were worked out from the DNA. The sample includes about 150,000 clones, approximately 83% of them seen just once. The germline CDR1 and CDR2 sequences are KGHSH and LQKENI. The CDR3 consists of 15 residues. V was pared by 2 bases and J by 7 bases, with 17 bases between. The sequencing sample was made of peripheral blood. The chain employs TRBV18 and TRBJ1-2; TRBD1 is a possible D gene (5 bases). This clonotype was sampled from a woman aged 55-70 years with COVID-19, enrolled during active disease. The chain's CDR3 is CASSPEGRLSSGYTF. CDR3 sequence (DNA): TGTGCCAGCTCACCAGAGGGGAGGCTTAGCAGTGGCTACACCTTC.